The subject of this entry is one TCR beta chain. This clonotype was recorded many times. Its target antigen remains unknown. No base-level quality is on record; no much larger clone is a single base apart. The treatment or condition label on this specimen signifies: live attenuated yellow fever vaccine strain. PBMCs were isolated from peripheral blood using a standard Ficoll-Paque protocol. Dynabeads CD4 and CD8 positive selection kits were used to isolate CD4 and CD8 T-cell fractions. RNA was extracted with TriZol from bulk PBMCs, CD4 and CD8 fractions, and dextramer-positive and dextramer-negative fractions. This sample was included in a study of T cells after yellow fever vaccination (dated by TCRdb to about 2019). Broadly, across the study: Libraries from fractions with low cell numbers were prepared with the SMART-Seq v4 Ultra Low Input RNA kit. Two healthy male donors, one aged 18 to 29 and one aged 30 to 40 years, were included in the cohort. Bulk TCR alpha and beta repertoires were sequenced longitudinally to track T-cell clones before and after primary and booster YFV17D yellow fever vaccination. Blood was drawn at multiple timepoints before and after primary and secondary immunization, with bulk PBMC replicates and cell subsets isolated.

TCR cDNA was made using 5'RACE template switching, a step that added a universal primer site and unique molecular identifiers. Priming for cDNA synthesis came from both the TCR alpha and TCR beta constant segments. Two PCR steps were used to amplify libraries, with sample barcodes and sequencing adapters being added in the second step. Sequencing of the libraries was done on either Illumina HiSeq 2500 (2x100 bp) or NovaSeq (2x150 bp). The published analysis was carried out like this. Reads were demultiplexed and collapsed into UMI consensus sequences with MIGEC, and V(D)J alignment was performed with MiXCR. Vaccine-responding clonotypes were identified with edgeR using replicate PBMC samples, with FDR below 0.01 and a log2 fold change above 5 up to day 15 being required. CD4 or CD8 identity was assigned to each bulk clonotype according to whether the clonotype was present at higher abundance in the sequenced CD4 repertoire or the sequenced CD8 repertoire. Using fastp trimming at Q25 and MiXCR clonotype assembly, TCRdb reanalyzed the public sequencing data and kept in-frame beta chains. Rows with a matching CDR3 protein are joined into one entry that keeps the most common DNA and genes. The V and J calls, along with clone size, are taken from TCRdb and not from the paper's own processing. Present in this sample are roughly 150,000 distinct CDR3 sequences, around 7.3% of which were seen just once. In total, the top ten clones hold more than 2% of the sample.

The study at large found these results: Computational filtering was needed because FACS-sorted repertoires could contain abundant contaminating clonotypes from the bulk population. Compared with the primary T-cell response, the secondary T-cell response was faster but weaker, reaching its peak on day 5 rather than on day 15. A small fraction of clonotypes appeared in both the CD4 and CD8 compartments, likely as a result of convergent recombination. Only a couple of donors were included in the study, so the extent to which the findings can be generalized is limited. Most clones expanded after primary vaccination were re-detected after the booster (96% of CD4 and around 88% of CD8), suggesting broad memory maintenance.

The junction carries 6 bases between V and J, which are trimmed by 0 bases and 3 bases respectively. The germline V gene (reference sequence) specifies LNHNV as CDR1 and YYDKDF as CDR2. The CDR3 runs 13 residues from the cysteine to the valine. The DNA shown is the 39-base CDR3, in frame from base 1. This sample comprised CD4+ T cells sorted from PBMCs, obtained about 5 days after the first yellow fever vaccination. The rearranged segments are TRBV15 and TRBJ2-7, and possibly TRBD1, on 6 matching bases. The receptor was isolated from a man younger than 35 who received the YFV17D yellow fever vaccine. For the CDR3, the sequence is CATSRDRGYEQYV. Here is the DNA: TGTGCCACCAGCAGAGACAGGGGCTACGAGCAGTACGTC.